This entry features one T cell receptor beta chain sequence. This specimen comes from a study of CD8+ T cells in alopecia areata. As the sequencing template, cDNA was produced by extracting RNA and reverse transcribing it. Data came from immunoSEQ multiplex PCR; TCRdb stores just in-frame clones and leaves some out. The sample yields under 300,000 clones, about 62% seen once. Treatment in this sample: oral pan-JAK inhibitor, 5-10 mg twice daily. Lesional scalp punch biopsies and peripheral blood came from alopecia areata patients. The TCR sequence derives from a human donor with alopecia areata. The specimen was CD4+ T cells sorted from blood, collected around week 54, from a patient treated with tofacitinib.

This CDR3 is CASSMATNNQPQHF. CDR3 sequence (DNA): TGTGCCAGCAGCATGGCCACAAACAATCAGCCCCAGCATTTT. This chain links TRBV5-6 with TRBJ1-5; no clear D gene. Trimming stripped 4 bases from V and 3 bases from J, with 11 bases between. The CDR3 loop spans 14 amino acids. Germline-derived CDR1 and CDR2 are SGHDT and YYEEEE.